Listed below are T cell receptor beta chains from one sample, sequenced in a study of blood T cells in healthy people across ages. Each CDR3 protein is one row after TCRdb ran MiXCR on the 5' RACE reads. The table has roughly 1.4 million distinct CDR3 sequences, around 59% seen once. Sequencing was carried out using blood. These receptors were obtained from a man between 18 and 35 years old in good health. Each CDR3 is given with its conserved first and last residue. Fields, in order: J gene, D gene, V gene, clone size, CDR3 DNA, CDR3 protein. A D gene is named only where the DNA matches it firmly. Clone size is given for some rows only: seen once, a few or many times, or a class if the clone is expanded.

>TRBJ1-2|.|TRBV5-1|few
TGCGCCAGCAGCTCCCAGGGGAGTGGCCATGTCTATGGCTACACCTTC
CASSSQGSGHVYGYTF
>TRBJ2-5|TRBD2|TRBV4-3|.
TGCGCCAGCAGCCAAGAGGGAGGGGAGGCAGAGACCCAGTACTTC
CASSQEGGEAETQYF
>TRBJ2-3|.|TRBV10-3|.
TGTGCCATCAGTACAACAGGGAAGGGAGTAGATACGCAGTATTTT
CAISTTGKGVDTQYF
>TRBJ2-1|.|TRBV6-2/TRBV6-3|few
TGTGCCAGCAGTTACTCCTGGGCAGCCAGCTCCTACAATGAGCAGTTCTTC
CASSYSWAASSYNEQFF
>TRBJ2-1|TRBD2|TRBV4-1|few
TGCGCCAGCAGCCAAGATCGGAATTCACCTAGCGGGTACAATGAGCAGTTCTTC
CASSQDRNSPSGYNEQFF
>TRBJ2-3|TRBD2|TRBV4-2|.
TGTGCCAGCAGCCAAGGAACTAGCGGGGGGGCGGCAGATACGCAGTATTTT
CASSQGTSGGAADTQYF
>TRBJ2-6|TRBD2|TRBV6-2/TRBV6-3|.
TGTGCCAGCAGGGTCCGACTAGCGGGGGGTTTCTCTGGGGCCAACGTCCTGACTTTC
CASRVRLAGGFSGANVLTF
>TRBJ2-3|TRBD1|TRBV10-3|once
TGTGCCATCAGGGACAGGGATGGGGCAGATACGCAGTATTTT
CAIRDRDGADTQYF
>TRBJ2-7|.|TRBV4-2|.
TGTGCCAGCAGCCAAGAAATTCAGCTAGACGCTGGTTACGAGCAGTACTTC
CASSQEIQLDAGYEQYF
>TRBJ2-3|TRBD1|TRBV7-9|few
TGTGCCAGCAGCTTAGATACGGTGGGCCAGGGGGCGGATACGCAGTATTTT
CASSLDTVGQGADTQYF
>TRBJ2-1|.|TRBV27|once
TGTGCCAGCAGTTTTAGGGCAGGGAACTACAATGAGCAGTTCTTC
CASSFRAGNYNEQFF
>TRBJ1-2|.|TRBV4-3|.
TGCGCCAGCAGCCAAGCAGGCGGGAAAACCTATGGCTACACCTTC
CASSQAGGKTYGYTF
>TRBJ2-1|TRBD1|TRBV29-1|few
TGCAGCGTGGAGACAGGGAGATACGACAATGAGCAGTTCTTC
CSVETGRYDNEQFF
>TRBJ1-4|TRBD1|TRBV29-1|once
TGCAGCGTTAACGTAATAGGGACAGGAGGAAAGAAACTGTTTTTT
CSVNVIGTGGKKLFF
>TRBJ1-4|TRBD1|TRBV29-1|.
TGCAGCGTTCGGATACCAGGGGGCGCGGTTCAAGCAACTAATGAAAAACTGTTTTTT
CSVRIPGGAVQATNEKLFF
>TRBJ2-7|TRBD1|TRBV9|.
TGTGCCAGCAGCGTGTCAGGGGGCGACTACAATGAGCAGTACTTC
CASSVSGGDYNEQYF
>TRBJ2-7|.|TRBV7-8|many
TGTGCCAGCAGCTTAGCGGGGCTAGCTAGCTCCTACGAGCAGTACTTC
CASSLAGLASSYEQYF
>TRBJ2-7|.|TRBV25-1|.
TGTGCCAGCAGTGGACCTGGGATAGCGCCCCACGAGCAGTACTTC
CASSGPGIAPHEQYF
>TRBJ1-4|.|TRBV9|once
TGTACCAGCAGCGTTGGGGGGCGGTCAACTAATGAAAAACTGTTTTTT
CTSSVGGRSTNEKLFF
>TRBJ2-7|.|TRBV5-6|many
TGTGCCAGCAGCTTGCCAGGGACAAAAGCCTACGAGCAGTACTTC
CASSLPGTKAYEQYF
>TRBJ1-1|.|TRBV10-3|few
TGTGCCATCAGTGACAGGCCTCCTGGCGCCACTGAAGCTTTCTTT
CAISDRPPGATEAFF
>TRBJ1-2|.|TRBV12-3/TRBV12-4|.
TGTGCCAGCAGTGTAGAAAGGGTCGGTGCGTACACCTTC
CASSVERVGAYTF
>TRBJ2-7|TRBD1|TRBV27|.
TGTGCCAGCAGCTTGACAGGGACCCCCTACGAGCAGTACTTC
CASSLTGTPYEQYF
>TRBJ1-6|.|TRBV20-1|few
TGCAGTGCTACCCCCTGGCAGGGTGAAAATTCACCCCTCCACTTT
CSATPWQGENSPLHF
>TRBJ1-4|.|TRBV27|.
TGTGCCAGCGGCAAACAGGGCGTTAATGAAAAACTGTTTTTT
CASGKQGVNEKLFF
>TRBJ1-4|.|TRBV9|.
TGTGCCAGCAGCGTAGGTGGGGGGACAAATCCTAATGAAAAACTGTTTTTT
CASSVGGGTNPNEKLFF
>TRBJ2-7|.|TRBV4-2|.
TGTGCCAGCAGCCAAGATCCCCCCGGACAGTGGGTCTACGAGCAGTACTTC
CASSQDPPGQWVYEQYF
>TRBJ2-7|.|TRBV18|.
TGTGCCAGCTCACCACCTTCTAAGGTGTACGAGCAGTACTTC
CASSPPSKVYEQYF